This is a list of T cell receptor beta chains from one sample in a study of stem cell transplantation in POMP-related autoinflammatory disease. The data were produced by immunoSEQ multiplex PCR, yet TCRdb's version contains in-frame clones alone and is incomplete. In the table there are 25,000 to 40,000 clones, 80% to 90% of which are singletons. The sample in question was CD4+ T cells from PBMCs, obtained before stem cell transplantation. These receptors were collected from a human donor with POMP-related autoinflammation and immune dysregulation (PRAID). CDR3s include the opening cysteine and the closing phenylalanine or tryptophan. Each record gives: J gene, clone size, D gene, V gene, CDR3 DNA, CDR3 protein. The D gene is left open where the match is weak. Size is omitted from some rows. Given values are once, few, many or a class for expanded clones.

TRBJ2-3 | - | - | TRBV28 | TGTGCCAGCAGCCAGAGACTAGTCGCAGATACGCAGTATTTT | CASSQRLVADTQYF
TRBJ2-6 | - | - | TRBV1 | TGCACCAGCAGCCAAGATGGGCATGTCCTGACTTTC | CTSSQDGHVLTF
TRBJ2-4 | - | - | TRBV30 | TGTGCCTGGAGTGGCAGTATTCAAAACATTCAGTACTTC | CAWSGSIQNIQYF
TRBJ2-1 | once | TRBD2 | TRBV5-1 | TGCGCCAGCAGCTTGGCAGCGGGACCCTACAATGAGCAGTTCTTC | CASSLAAGPYNEQFF
TRBJ2-3 | - | - | TRBV7-9 | TGTGCCAGCAGCTTAGGAGGCGGGGTCACAGATACGCAGTATTTT | CASSLGGGVTDTQYF
TRBJ2-2 | - | TRBD2 | TRBV5-1 | TGCGCCAGCAGCTTGACTAGCGGGGTCACCGGGGAGCTGTTTTTT | CASSLTSGVTGELFF
TRBJ2-1 | - | TRBD2 | TRBV5-1 | TGCGCCAGCAGCTCGTCGACTAGCGGGTTTTACAATGAGCAGTTCTTC | CASSSSTSGFYNEQFF
TRBJ1-2 | - | - | TRBV27 | TGTGCCAGCAGTTTGCGGCAGGGCTATGGCTACACCTTC | CASSLRQGYGYTF
TRBJ2-5 | once | - | TRBV11-2 | TGTGCCAGCAGCCAAGGACTGTTGAGGGAGACCCAGTACTTC | CASSQGLLRETQYF
TRBJ2-7 | - | - | TRBV4-2 | TGTGCCAGCAGCCAAGACAGGGGTAACTACGAGCAGTACTTC | CASSQDRGNYEQYF
TRBJ1-6 | - | - | TRBV18 | TGTGCCAGCTCACCCATACTGGTGGAGAATTCACCCCTCCACTTT | CASSPILVENSPLHF
TRBJ1-6 | - | TRBD1 | TRBV11-2 | TGTGCCAGCAGCTTCGACAGGGGGGATTCACCCCTCCACTTT | CASSFDRGDSPLHF
TRBJ2-1 | - | TRBD2 | TRBV27 | TGTGCCAGCAGTTCGGGAGCGGGGTACAATGAGCAGTTCTTC | CASSSGAGYNEQFF
TRBJ2-7 | - | - | TRBV6-5 | TGTGCCAGCAGTGAACGCTACGAGCAGTACTTC | CASSERYEQYF
TRBJ2-1 | - | TRBD2 | TRBV6-1 | TGTGCCAGCAGTGATACTAGCGGTTACAATGAGCAGTTCTTC | CASSDTSGYNEQFF
TRBJ2-7 | once | - | TRBV6-9 | TGTGCCAGCGCGCTCCGGGGGTACTCCCACGAGCAGTACTTC | CASALRGYSHEQYF
TRBJ1-4 | - | - | TRBV5-6 | TGTGCCAGCAGCTTGGAGGCAGGAAAGGCAAAACTGTTTTTT | CASSLEAGKAKLFF
TRBJ2-7 | - | TRBD1 | TRBV18 | TGTGCCAGCTCACCACCGGCGTCAGGGGGAAGCTACGAGCAGTACTTC | CASSPPASGGSYEQYF
TRBJ2-3 | - | - | TRBV11-3 | TGTGCCAGCTCCACGGGGCGGGGATCTAGCACAGATACGCAGTATTTT | CASSTGRGSSTDTQYF
TRBJ2-1 | - | - | TRBV28 | TGTGCCAGCAGTTTAGCCTACAATGAGCAGTTCTTC | CASSLAYNEQFF
TRBJ2-1 | - | TRBD1 | TRBV18 | TGTGCCAGCTCACCCCCAACCGGGACAGGGGGCAATGAGCAGTTCTTC | CASSPPTGTGGNEQFF
TRBJ1-2 | - | TRBD1 | TRBV4-2 | TGTGCCAGCAGCCAAGAGACAGGGTATGGCTACACCTTC | CASSQETGYGYTF
TRBJ1-5 | - | - | TRBV7-9 | TGTGCCAGCAGCTTTTTCCCCGGCGGTCAGCCCCAGCATTTT | CASSFFPGGQPQHF
TRBJ2-5 | - | - | TRBV11-3 | TGTGCCAGCAGCTTATGGGGTCAAGAGACCCAGTACTTC | CASSLWGQETQYF
TRBJ2-7 | - | - | TRBV5-6 | TGTGCCAGCAGCTTACAAGGACTTACCTACGAGCAGTACTTC | CASSLQGLTYEQYF
TRBJ2-1 | - | - | TRBV29-1 | TGCAGCGTGGAGACGGGGAGCGGTGAGCAGTTCTTC | CSVETGSGEQFF
TRBJ2-3 | once | - | TRBV27 | TGTGCCAGCAGTTTATCACCGGGGGATGCGCAGTATTTT | CASSLSPGDAQYF
TRBJ2-2 | - | - | TRBV30 | TGTGCCTGGAAGCAGCTCGGGACGGATGAGCTGTTTTTT | CAWKQLGTDELFF
TRBJ2-2 | - | TRBD1 | TRBV6-6 | TGTGCCAGCAGGGACAGGGGGCGGTGGAACACCGGGGAGCTGTTTTTT | CASRDRGRWNTGELFF
TRBJ2-1 | once | - | TRBV2 | TGTGCCAGCAAATCGGGGGCAGGGTACAATGAGCAGTTCTTC | CASKSGAGYNEQFF
TRBJ2-5 | - | - | TRBV7-5 | TGTGTCAGAAGCTTAAGCTGTCCAAAGCTCGAGACCCAGTACTTC | CVRSLSCPKLETQYF
TRBJ2-7 | once | - | TRBV25-1 | TGTGCCAGCAGTGAGTCCTGGCGACCTAACTACGAGCAGTACTTC | CASSESWRPNYEQYF
TRBJ2-7 | - | TRBD1 | TRBV7-9 | TGTGCCAGCAGCTTAGGTTGGGCAGGGGGCTACGAGCAGTACTTC | CASSLGWAGGYEQYF
TRBJ2-7 | - | TRBD1 | TRBV7-2 | TGTGCCAGCAGCTTAGTCCAGGGGGTCCCCTACGAGCAGTACTTC | CASSLVQGVPYEQYF
TRBJ2-7 | - | - | TRBV6-1 | TGTGCCAGCAGCTCCGCCAGGGCGCAGTACTTC | CASSSARAQYF
TRBJ2-3 | - | - | TRBV9 | TGTGCCAGCAGCGTAGGGGCAGGGCCAGATACGCAGTATTTT | CASSVGAGPDTQYF
TRBJ2-1 | - | - | TRBV6-4 | TGTGCCAGCAGTGACTCAGGGAATGAGCAGTTCTTC | CASSDSGNEQFF
TRBJ1-1 | once | TRBD1 | TRBV7-9 | TGTGCCAGCAGCTTTGATACAGGGGGCATAACTGAAGCTTTCTTT | CASSFDTGGITEAFF
TRBJ2-3 | - | - | TRBV6-6 | TGTGCCAGCAGTTACGTACAGGGCGGCACAGATACGCAGTATTTT | CASSYVQGGTDTQYF
TRBJ1-6 | - | - | TRBV4-1 | TGCGCCAGCAGCCAAGACCGGCCCCAGAATTCACCCCTCCACTTT | CASSQDRPQNSPLHF
TRBJ2-1 | - | - | TRBV5-1 | TGCGCCAGCAGCTTGGAAGGAGGTGAGCAGTTCTTC | CASSLEGGEQFF
TRBJ2-5 | - | - | TRBV11-2 | TGTGCCAGATTAGCGACCCAGTACTTC | CARLATQYF
TRBJ2-1 | - | - | TRBV2 | TGTGCCAGCAGTGACAGGGGGGGCCTCAGTGAGCAGTTCTTC | CASSDRGGLSEQFF
TRBJ1-3 | - | TRBD1 | TRBV28 | TGTGCCAGCAGCGCACAACAGGGGGCGAAAGGAAACACCATATATTTT | CASSAQQGAKGNTIYF
TRBJ2-3 | - | TRBD2 | TRBV27 | TGTGCCAGCAGAGGACTAGCGGGAGGGGCACTTGAGGATACGCAGTATTTT | CASRGLAGGALEDTQYF
TRBJ2-1 | - | - | TRBV27 | TGTGCCAGCAGTTCGGGCAGGGGTATCGATGAGCAGTTCTTC | CASSSGRGIDEQFF
TRBJ2-2 | once | - | TRBV15 | TGTGCCACCAGCAGAGAAACCGGGCTGAACACCGGGGAGCTGTTTTTT | CATSRETGLNTGELFF
TRBJ2-3 | - | - | TRBV9 | TGTGCCAGCAGCGTAGGGCTCAGGCAGGAGATCACAGATACGCAGTATTTT | CASSVGLRQEITDTQYF
TRBJ2-7 | - | TRBD1 | TRBV10-3 | TGTGCCACCGGGACAGGGGCCTACGAGCAGTACTTC | CATGTGAYEQYF
TRBJ2-7 | - | - | TRBV28 | TGTGCCAGCAGTTCTCCCCCGTCCCGGAGAAATTACTACGAGCAGTACTTC | CASSSPPSRRNYYEQYF
TRBJ2-7 | - | - | TRBV5-1 | TGCGCCAGCAGACCCAGTGGAGGGGAGCAGTACTTC | CASRPSGGEQYF
TRBJ2-7 | - | - | TRBV5-1 | TGCGCCAGCAGAGGAGAGGTCCCGGACAAGGGATACTACGAGCAGTACTTC | CASRGEVPDKGYYEQYF
TRBJ2-1 | - | - | TRBV5-4 | TGTGCCAGCAGCTTGTACCTTACTAGCAGCTCCTACAATGAGCAGTTCTTC | CASSLYLTSSSYNEQFF
TRBJ1-6 | - | - | TRBV6-8 | TGTGCCAGCAGTTCCCGGGCAGCCTGTGGGTCCTATAATTCACCCCTCCACTTT | CASSSRAACGSYNSPLHF
TRBJ2-5 | - | - | TRBV20-1 | TGCAGTGCCCCCCGCCTCGGGACCCAGTACTTC | CSAPRLGTQYF
TRBJ2-5 | - | TRBD1 | TRBV5-1 | TGCGCCAGCAGAGGACAGGGGGCTCGGGAAGAGACCCAGTACTTC | CASRGQGAREETQYF
TRBJ2-3 | - | TRBD2 | TRBV5-1 | TGCGCCAGCCAATTTGTAGCGGGGAGCACAGATACGCAGTATTTT | CASQFVAGSTDTQYF
TRBJ1-4 | - | - | TRBV30 | TGTGCCTGGAGTCTAGCGGGAGGGGATGAAAAACTGTTTTTT | CAWSLAGGDEKLFF